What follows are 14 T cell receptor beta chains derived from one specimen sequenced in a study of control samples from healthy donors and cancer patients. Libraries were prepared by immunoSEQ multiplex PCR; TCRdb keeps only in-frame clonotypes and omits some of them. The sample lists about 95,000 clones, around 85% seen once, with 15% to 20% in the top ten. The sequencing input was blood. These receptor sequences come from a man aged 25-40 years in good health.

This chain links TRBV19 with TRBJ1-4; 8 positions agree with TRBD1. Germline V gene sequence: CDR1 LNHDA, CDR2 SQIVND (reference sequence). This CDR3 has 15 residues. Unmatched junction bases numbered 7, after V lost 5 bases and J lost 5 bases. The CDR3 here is CASSPGQGLNEKLFF. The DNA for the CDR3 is TGTGCCAGTAGTCCCGGACAGGGCCTCAATGAAAAACTGTTTTTT.

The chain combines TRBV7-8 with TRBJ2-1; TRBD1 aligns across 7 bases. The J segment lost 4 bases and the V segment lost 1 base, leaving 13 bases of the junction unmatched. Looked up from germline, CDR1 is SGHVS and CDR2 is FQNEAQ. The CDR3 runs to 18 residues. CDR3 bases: TGTGCCAGCAGCTTAGTAGCGTCCGACAGGGCGAGGTACAATGAGCAGTTCTTC. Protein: CASSLVASDRARYNEQFF.

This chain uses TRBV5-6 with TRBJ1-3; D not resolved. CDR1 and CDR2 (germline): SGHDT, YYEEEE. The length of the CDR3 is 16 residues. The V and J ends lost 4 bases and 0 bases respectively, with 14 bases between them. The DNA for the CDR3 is TGTGCCAGCAGCCTTACCGGGCCGAGCTCTGGAAACACCATATATTTT. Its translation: CASSLTGPSSGNTIYF.

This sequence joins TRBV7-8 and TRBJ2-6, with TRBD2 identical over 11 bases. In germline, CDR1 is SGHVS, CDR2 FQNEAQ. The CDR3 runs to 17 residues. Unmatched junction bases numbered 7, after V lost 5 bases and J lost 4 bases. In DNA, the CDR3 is TGTGCCAGCAGCCTTAGCGGGGGGGCGACCGGGGCCAACGTCCTGACTTTC. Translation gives CASSLSGGATGANVLTF.

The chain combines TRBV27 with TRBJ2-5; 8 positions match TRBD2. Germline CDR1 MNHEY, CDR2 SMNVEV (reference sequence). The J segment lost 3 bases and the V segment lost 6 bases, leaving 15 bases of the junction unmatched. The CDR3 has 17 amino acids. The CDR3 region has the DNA TGTGCCAGCAGGGCGCGGCCCCTTGCGGGGGGTGAAGAGACCCAGTACTTC. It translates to CASRARPLAGGEETQYF.

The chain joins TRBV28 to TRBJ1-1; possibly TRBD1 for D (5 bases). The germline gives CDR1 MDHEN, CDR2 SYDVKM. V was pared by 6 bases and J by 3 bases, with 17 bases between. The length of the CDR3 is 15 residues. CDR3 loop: CASRKQKGMYTEAFF. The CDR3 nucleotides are TGTGCCAGCAGAAAACAGAAGGGGATGTACACTGAAGCTTTCTTT.

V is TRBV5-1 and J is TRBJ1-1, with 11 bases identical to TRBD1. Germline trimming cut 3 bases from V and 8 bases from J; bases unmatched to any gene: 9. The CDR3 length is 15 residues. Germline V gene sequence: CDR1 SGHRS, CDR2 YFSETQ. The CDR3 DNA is TGCGCCAGCAGCTCGACCGGGACAGGGGGATTGGAAGCTTTCTTT. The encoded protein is CASSSTGTGGLEAFF.

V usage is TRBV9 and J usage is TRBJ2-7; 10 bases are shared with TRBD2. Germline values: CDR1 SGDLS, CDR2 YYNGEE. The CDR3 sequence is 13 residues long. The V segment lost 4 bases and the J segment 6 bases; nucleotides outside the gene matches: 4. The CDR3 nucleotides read TGTGCCAGCAGCAGAGCGGGGGGGCTCGAGCAGTACTTC. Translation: CASSRAGGLEQYF.

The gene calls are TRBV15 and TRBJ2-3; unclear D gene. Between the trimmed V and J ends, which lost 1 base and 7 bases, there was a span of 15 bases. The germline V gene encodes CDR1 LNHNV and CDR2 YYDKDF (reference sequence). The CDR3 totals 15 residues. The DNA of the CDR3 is TGTGCCACCAGCAGAGCGACTTACGACCGGAATACGCAGTATTTT. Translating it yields CATSRATYDRNTQYF.

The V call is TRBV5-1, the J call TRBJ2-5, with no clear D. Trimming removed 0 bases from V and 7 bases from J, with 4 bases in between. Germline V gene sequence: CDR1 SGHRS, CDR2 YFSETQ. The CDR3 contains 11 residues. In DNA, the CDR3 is TGCGCCAGCAGCTTGGAGGGGACCCAGTACTTC. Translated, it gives CASSLEGTQYF.

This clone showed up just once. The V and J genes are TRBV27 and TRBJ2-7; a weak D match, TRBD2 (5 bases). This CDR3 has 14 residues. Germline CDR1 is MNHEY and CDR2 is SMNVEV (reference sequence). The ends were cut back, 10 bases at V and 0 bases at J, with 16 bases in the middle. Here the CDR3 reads CATQDPGSSYEQYF. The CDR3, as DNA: TGTGCCACCCAGGATCCGGGGAGCTCCTACGAGCAGTACTTC.

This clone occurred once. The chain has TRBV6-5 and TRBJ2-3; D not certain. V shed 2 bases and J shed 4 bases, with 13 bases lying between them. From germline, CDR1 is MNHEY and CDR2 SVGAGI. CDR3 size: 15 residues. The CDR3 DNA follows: TGTGCCAGCAGTTACCGAGTGACCGTCCCAGATACGCAGTATTTT. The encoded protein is CASSYRVTVPDTQYF.

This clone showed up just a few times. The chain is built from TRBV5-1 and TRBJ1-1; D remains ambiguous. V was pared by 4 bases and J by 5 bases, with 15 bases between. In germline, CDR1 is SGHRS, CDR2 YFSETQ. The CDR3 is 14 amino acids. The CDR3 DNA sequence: TGCGCCAGCAGCATTGATTCGGGAGGAACTGAAGCTTTCTTT. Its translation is CASSIDSGGTEAFF.

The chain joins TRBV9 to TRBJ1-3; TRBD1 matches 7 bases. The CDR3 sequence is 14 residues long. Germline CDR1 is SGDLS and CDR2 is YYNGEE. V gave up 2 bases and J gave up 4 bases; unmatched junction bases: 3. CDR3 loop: CASSVRGDGNTIYF. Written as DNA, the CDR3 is TGTGCCAGCAGCGTCAGGGGGGACGGAAACACCATATATTTT.